This T cell receptor beta chain was identified during a study of blood T cell repertoires in COVID-19. Repertoires were generated with immunoSEQ multiplex PCR, while TCRdb's copy carries only in-frame clones and drops some. The table has around 130,000 clones, around 87% seen once. The sample comprised peripheral blood. The clonotype originates from a woman aged 55-69 years with acute or convalescent COVID-19.

CDR3 region: CASSDGLAGFTDTQYF. DNA for the CDR3: TGTGCCAGCAGTGACGGGCTAGCGGGCTTCACAGATACGCAGTATTTT. This chain links TRBV6-1 with TRBJ2-3, with 8 bases matching TRBD2. V gave up 3 bases and J gave up 2 bases; unmatched junction bases: 7. Looked up from germline, CDR1 is MNHNS and CDR2 is SASEGT. The CDR3 is 16 amino acids.